These 20 T cell receptor beta chains share one sample of origin, sequenced in a study of naive and memory T cell subsets. An oligonucleotide containing a UMI was ligated to the 3' end of TCR cDNA. Four PCR rounds used nested alpha and beta constant region primers plus the SP2 primer. Each CDR3 protein gets one entry after TCRdb re-called the 5' RACE reads with MiXCR. The table records roughly 60,000 distinct CDR3 sequences, approximately 7.2% of them present only once. These receptors came from a male donor in good health.

This clonotype was found a few times. This chain connects TRBV20-1 to TRBJ2-1; 12 bases map to TRBD2. The junction had 8 bases not matched to a gene; V was cut back by 1 base and J by 7 bases. The germline V gene has CDR1 DFQATT and CDR2 SNEGSKA (reference sequence). The CDR3 is 16 residues long. DNA of the CDR3: TGCAGTGCTAGAGCCCCAGGACTAGCGGGACCGAATGAGCAGTTCTTC. This encodes CSARAPGLAGPNEQFF.

This clonotype was observed at least ten times. The CDR3: CASRGTPGANVLTF. The CDR3 DNA reads as TGTGCCAGTAGGGGGACACCTGGGGCCAACGTCCTGACTTTC. V is TRBV19 and J is TRBJ2-6; the D gene is possibly TRBD1 (6 bases). Germline lookup yields CDR1 LNHDA and CDR2 SQIVND (reference sequence). Trimming stripped 6 bases from V and 2 bases from J, with 8 bases between. The CDR3 is made up of 14 amino acids.

This clonotype was detected ten times or more. The CDR3 DNA sequence: TGCGCCAGCAAAATGTCGGACAGATCGAGCTCCTACGAGCAGTACTTC. It yields the protein CASKMSDRSSSYEQYF. The chain uses TRBV4-1 and TRBJ2-7, with D perhaps matching TRBD1 (6 bases). Trimming cost V 7 bases and J 0 bases, with 19 bases left between them. Germline CDR1 is MGHRA and CDR2 is YSYEKL. The length of the CDR3 is 16 residues.

The sample holds many counts of this clonotype. This chain uses TRBV12-3 or TRBV12-4 with TRBJ1-2; D is ambiguous. Trimming stripped 3 bases from V and 7 bases from J, with 15 bases between. The CDR3 spans 14 residues. DNA of the CDR3: TGTGCCAGCAGTTTTCACCCCCTAGCAGTTGGCTACACCTTC. Translating gives CASSFHPLAVGYTF.

The gene calls are TRBV5-4 and TRBJ2-1, with D perhaps matching TRBD2 (6 bases). V lost 9 bases and J 4 bases, leaving 17 bases between the germline ends. This CDR3 has 14 amino acids. Germline values: CDR1 SGHNT, CDR2 YYREEE (reference sequence). The CDR3 here is CATSGVGRYNEQFF. The CDR3 nucleotides read TGTGCCACGTCGGGGGTCGGGAGATACAATGAGCAGTTCTTC.

This clonotype was seen a few times. The rearrangement joins TRBV19 to TRBJ2-7; 10 nucleotides agree with TRBD2. This CDR3 spans 15 amino acids. Trimming cost V 3 bases and J 1 base; bases outside gene matches: 3. Germline V lookup: CDR1 LNHDA, CDR2 SQIVND (reference sequence). As DNA, the CDR3 is TGTGCCAGTAGTATGACTAGCGGGCCTTCCTACGAGCAGTACTTC. Residues: CASSMTSGPSYEQYF.

This clonotype has just a few counts. The chain couples TRBV9 to TRBJ2-5, with 8 bases matching TRBD2. Trimming took 0 bases from V and 4 from J; bases not matched to a gene: 8. The length of the CDR3 is 16 residues. Germline values: CDR1 SGDLS, CDR2 YYNGEE. This CDR3 reads CASSVAGGPGVETQYF. The CDR3 DNA is TGTGCCAGCAGCGTAGCGGGAGGGCCTGGGGTAGAGACCCAGTACTTC.

The table lists this clonotype with many counts. The J gene is TRBJ2-7, the V gene TRBV6-5; 7 nucleotides align to TRBD1. The V gene end was trimmed by 0 bases and the J gene end by 6 bases; junction bases not matched to a gene: 11. Germline-derived CDR1 and CDR2 are MNHEY and SVGAGI. There are 16 residues in the CDR3. The CDR3 coding sequence is TGTGCCAGCAGTTACTCGCACAAACAGGGGTACGCCGAGCAGTACTTC. Translated, it gives CASSYSHKQGYAEQYF.

At least ten counts were recorded for this clonotype. CDR3 amino acids: CSVEDSAESSYNEQFF. In nucleotides, the CDR3 is TGCAGCGTTGAAGATAGCGCGGAGAGCTCCTACAATGAGCAGTTCTTC. V gene TRBV29-1 combines with J gene TRBJ2-1; tentatively, D is TRBD2 (5 bases). This CDR3 is 16 amino acids long. Germline CDR1 is SQVTM and CDR2 is ANQGSEA. The germline V and J ends were trimmed by 0 bases and 0 bases, with 12 bases remaining between them.

The chain couples TRBV12-3 or TRBV12-4 to TRBJ2-5; 10 nucleotides agree with TRBD1. V lost 5 bases, J lost 5 bases, and 8 bases stayed unmatched. The CDR3 covers 15 residues. As DNA, the CDR3 is TGTGCCAGCAGTCCTCGGGACAGGGGTTACGAGACCCAGTACTTC. Amino acids: CASSPRDRGYETQYF.

The chain couples TRBV5-1 to TRBJ1-2; no firm D call. The V and J ends lost 2 bases and 8 bases respectively, with 13 bases between them. Germline lookup yields CDR1 SGHRS and CDR2 YFSETQ. There are 13 residues in the CDR3. Here the CDR3 reads CASSLVGERGYTF. The DNA of the CDR3 is TGCGCCAGCAGCTTAGTCGGAGAGCGGGGCTACACCTTC.

The chain links TRBV11-2 to TRBJ2-5, with 9 bases that match TRBD1. CDR1 and CDR2 (germline): SGHAT, FQNNGV. The CDR3 covers 15 residues. Losses at the gene ends were 5 bases for V and 5 bases for J; bases not matched to a gene: 9. CDR3: CASSAGTGKLETQYF. The CDR3, as DNA: TGTGCCAGCAGCGCCGGGACAGGGAAGTTGGAGACCCAGTACTTC.

V is TRBV6-5 and J is TRBJ2-3; a weak D match, TRBD2 (5 bases). Looked up from germline, CDR1 is MNHEY and CDR2 is SVGAGI. Deletions cut 5 bases from V and 7 bases from J, with 16 bases between. The CDR3 is made up of 14 amino acids. CDR3: CASSASRRQYTQYF. The CDR3, as DNA: TGTGCCAGCAGTGCCTCCAGGAGGCAGTATACGCAGTATTTT.

Remarks on this clonotype: A clone one base away is much larger, so this may be a read error. The V gene is TRBV2, the J gene TRBJ1-1; 7 nucleotides agree with TRBD1. This CDR3 contains 15 residues. Germline CDR1 and CDR2: SNHLY and FYNNEI. CDR3 in amino acids: CDSSDPRGSDTEAFF. As DNA, the CDR3 is TGTGACAGCAGTGACCCCAGGGGGTCGGACACTGAAGCTTTCTTT.

This chain joins TRBV12-3 or TRBV12-4 and TRBJ2-1; a possible D gene is TRBD1 (5 bases). The ends were cut back, 5 bases at V and 7 bases at J, with 12 bases in the middle. This CDR3 has 13 residues. The CDR3 bases are TGTGCCAGCAGTATCTCAGGGTTTAATGAGCAGTTCTTC. Translation: CASSISGFNEQFF.

This clonotype was seen more than once but under ten times. The chain employs TRBV21-1 and TRBJ1-1; TRBD1 is taken as the D call from the table, unchecked against the DNA. TRBV21-1 is deemed a pseudogene. CDR3 length: 15 residues. CDR3 sequence (DNA): TGTGCCAGCAGCAAAGATAGTAAGGGTACAGGGTGGGCTTTCTTT. It translates to CASSKDSKGTGWAFF.

This clonotype has ten or more counts. This rearrangement joins TRBV6-2 or TRBV6-3 to TRBJ1-1, with D maybe TRBD1 (5 bases). Trimming took off 1 base at V and 8 bases at J, with 14 bases between the two ends. CDR1 and CDR2 from the germline V gene are MNHEY and SVGEGT. The CDR3 loop spans 14 amino acids. The CDR3: CASSYYLGDSEAFF. The CDR3 coding sequence is TGTGCCAGCAGTTACTATTTGGGGGACTCCGAAGCTTTCTTT.

The rearrangement links TRBV19 to TRBJ2-3; D not certain. Per germline, CDR1 LNHDA and CDR2 SQIVND (reference sequence). The V end was cut by 4 bases, the J end by 4 bases, with 9 bases between. CDR3 length: 13 residues. The CDR3: CASSKVQPDTQYF. The CDR3 bases are TGTGCCAGTAGTAAAGTACAACCAGATACGCAGTATTTT. Together with reference TRBV19 and TRBJ2-3, the CDR3 gives the full variable domain: DGGITQSPKYLFRKEGQNVTLSCEQNLNHDAMYWYRQDPGQGLRLIYYSQIVNDFQKGDIAEGYSVSREKKESFPLTVTSAQKNPTAFYLCASSKVQPDTQYFGPGTRLTVL.

Only a few counts were recorded for this clonotype. This chain uses TRBV11-2 with TRBJ2-6; D is unresolved. CDR1 is SGHAT, CDR2 FQNNGV, per germline. Trimming pared 3 bases from V and 2 bases from J, leaving 2 bases between. CDR3 size: 13 residues. The CDR3 DNA is TGTGCCAGCAGCTTCGCTGGGGCCAACGTCCTGACTTTC. Translating gives CASSFAGANVLTF.

A few counts support this clonotype. V is TRBV29-1 and J is TRBJ1-1; D remains unclear. This CDR3 is built from 11 residues. V lost 8 bases and J lost 3, with 10 bases in between. Germline-derived CDR1 and CDR2 are SQVTM and ANQGSEA. CDR3 loop: CSPSKDTEAFF. The CDR3 DNA sequence: TGCAGCCCTTCTAAGGACACTGAAGCTTTCTTT.